This TCR beta chain was documented in a study of cytomegalovirus exposure and HLA in healthy donors. The PCR made use of 60 Vbeta and 13 Jbeta primers. Profiled with immunoSEQ multiplex PCR; TCRdb holds only in-frame clones, not every one. The data show 160,000 or so clones, roughly three quarters seen once. This TCR was sampled from a man aged 18 to 30 in good health and CMV-seropositive. Sequences were obtained from PBMCs.

CDR3 DNA sequence: TGTGCCAGCAGCCCTACTTTTAACTATGGCTACACCTTC. It specifies CASSPTFNYGYTF. The chain combines TRBV11-2 with TRBJ1-2, with D uncertain. CDR1 is SGHAT, CDR2 FQNNGV, per germline. This CDR3 is built from 13 residues. The V gene lost 5 bases and the J gene lost 1 base, with 8 bases spanning the gap.